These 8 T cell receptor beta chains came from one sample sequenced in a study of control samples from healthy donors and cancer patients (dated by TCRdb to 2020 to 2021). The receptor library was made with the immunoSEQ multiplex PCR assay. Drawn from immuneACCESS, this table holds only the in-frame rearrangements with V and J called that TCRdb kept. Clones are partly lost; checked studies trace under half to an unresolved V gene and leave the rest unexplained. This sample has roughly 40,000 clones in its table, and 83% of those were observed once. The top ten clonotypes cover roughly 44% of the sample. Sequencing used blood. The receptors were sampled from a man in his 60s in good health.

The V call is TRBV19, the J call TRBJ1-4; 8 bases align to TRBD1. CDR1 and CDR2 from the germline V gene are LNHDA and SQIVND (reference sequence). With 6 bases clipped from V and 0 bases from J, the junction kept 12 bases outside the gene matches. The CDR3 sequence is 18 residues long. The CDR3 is CASSRTGWGTATNEKLFF. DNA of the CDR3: TGTGCCAGTAGCCGGACAGGGTGGGGTACAGCAACTAATGAAAAACTGTTTTTT.

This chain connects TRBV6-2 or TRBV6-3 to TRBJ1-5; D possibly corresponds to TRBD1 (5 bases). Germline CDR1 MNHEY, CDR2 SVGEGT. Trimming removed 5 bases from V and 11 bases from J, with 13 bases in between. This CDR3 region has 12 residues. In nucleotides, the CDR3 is TGTGCCAGCAGTCCCCTGGGACGGACCCAGCATTTT. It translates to CASSPLGRTQHF.

The CDR3 nucleotides are TGTGCCAGCAGCGGCGAAGTGTGGTCGAACACTGAAGCTTTCTTT. Translation: CASSGEVWSNTEAFF. V is TRBV5-8 and J is TRBJ1-1; D not resolved. The V gene lost 4 bases and the J gene lost 1 base, with 14 bases spanning the gap. The CDR3 extends over 15 amino acids. The germline CDR1 and CDR2 sequences are SGHTS and YDEGEE.

CDR3 sequence reads: CASSRGQGAYGTNEKLFF. The CDR3 region has the DNA TGTGCCAGCAGCCGAGGACAGGGGGCATATGGAACTAATGAAAAACTGTTTTTT. The rearrangement joins TRBV5-6 to TRBJ1-4; 11 bases agree with TRBD1. The CDR3 has 18 residues. Per germline, CDR1 SGHDT and CDR2 YYEEEE. V shed 4 bases and J 1 base; nucleotides not matched to a gene: 9.

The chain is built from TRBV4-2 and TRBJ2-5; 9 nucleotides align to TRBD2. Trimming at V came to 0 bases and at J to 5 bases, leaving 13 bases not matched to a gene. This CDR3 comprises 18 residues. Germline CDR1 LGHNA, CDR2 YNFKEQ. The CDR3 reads CASSQERGAGGILETQYF. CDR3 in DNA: TGTGCCAGCAGCCAAGAGAGGGGAGCGGGGGGAATTTTGGAGACCCAGTACTTC.

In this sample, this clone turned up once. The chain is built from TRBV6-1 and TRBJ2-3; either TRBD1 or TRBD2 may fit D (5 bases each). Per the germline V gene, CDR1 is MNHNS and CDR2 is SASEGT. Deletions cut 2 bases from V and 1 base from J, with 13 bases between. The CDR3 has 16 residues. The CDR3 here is CASSERPGGRTDTQYF. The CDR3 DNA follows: TGTGCCAGCAGTGAACGGCCTGGGGGTCGCACAGATACGCAGTATTTT.

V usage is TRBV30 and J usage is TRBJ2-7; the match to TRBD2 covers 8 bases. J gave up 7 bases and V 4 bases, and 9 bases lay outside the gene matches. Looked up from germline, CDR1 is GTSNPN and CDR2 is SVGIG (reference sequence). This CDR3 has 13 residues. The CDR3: CAWTSGFLGEQYF. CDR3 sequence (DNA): TGTGCCTGGACTAGCGGGTTTCTGGGAGAGCAGTACTTC.

The chain's CDR3 is CAISSPLSGASYEQYF. CDR3 coding DNA: TGTGCCATCAGTAGCCCCCTAAGCGGGGCCTCCTACGAGCAGTACTTC. V usage is TRBV10-3 and J usage is TRBJ2-7; 7 bases are a match to TRBD2. Germline V gene sequence: CDR1 ENHRY, CDR2 SYGVKD. The CDR3 has 16 amino acids. Trimming removed 5 bases from V and 0 bases from J; junction bases left unmatched: 10.